Listed here are 32 T cell receptor beta chains from one sample, sequenced in a study of identical twins. Using its own MiXCR run on the 5' RACE reads, TCRdb lists one record per CDR3 protein. The sample records about 690,000 distinct CDR3 sequences, 6% to 6.5% being singletons. Sequenced input: naive T cells sorted from blood. These receptors were taken from a man younger than 35 in good health.

This clonotype was seen a few times. The chain uses TRBV3-1 and TRBJ2-5; a possible D gene is TRBD2 (7 bases). Trimming stripped 6 bases from V and 5 bases from J, with 16 bases between. The CDR3 runs 14 residues. Germline V gene sequence: CDR1 LGHDT, CDR2 YNNKEL (reference sequence). CDR3 sequence: CASSQSGGSETQYF. CDR3 bases: TGTGCCAGCAGTCAATCGGGGGGCTCGGAGACCCAGTACTTC.

This clonotype was counted at least ten times. The chain employs TRBV10-3 and TRBJ2-5; 10 nucleotides match TRBD1. The V gene end was trimmed by 3 bases and the J gene end by 6 bases; junction bases not matched to a gene: 10. CDR1 and CDR2 from the germline V gene are ENHRY and SYGVKD. CDR3 length: 16 amino acids. The CDR3 DNA follows: TGTGCCATCAGTGAACCGGGACAGGGGATTGGTCAGACCCAGTACTTC. This encodes CAISEPGQGIGQTQYF.

This clonotype was seen repeatedly, ten times or more. The rearrangement uses TRBV12-3 or TRBV12-4 and TRBJ2-7; D may be TRBD2 (6 bases). Deletions cut 5 bases from V and 4 bases from J, with 15 bases between. The length of the CDR3 is 14 residues. CDR3 in amino acids: CASSRGAGLYEQYV. DNA of the CDR3: TGTGCCAGCAGTCGCGGGGCGGGGCTGTACGAGCAGTACGTC.

In this sample, this clonotype turned up many times. The rearrangement uses TRBV6-5 and TRBJ2-2, with 8 bases lining up with TRBD2. The CDR3 is 16 amino acids. Per the germline V gene, CDR1 is MNHEY and CDR2 is SVGAGI. J lost 0 bases, V lost 4 bases, and 4 bases had no gene match. This CDR3 is CASSWLAGANTGELFF. DNA for the CDR3: TGTGCCAGCAGTTGGCTAGCGGGCGCGAACACCGGGGAGCTGTTTTTT.

This clonotype was seen a few times. The chain uses TRBV11-1 and TRBJ2-1; D gene ambiguous. Per the germline V gene, CDR1 is SGHAT and CDR2 is FQDESV (reference sequence). The CDR3 is made up of 13 amino acids. V was clipped by 1 base and J by 7 bases, with 8 bases between them. Here the CDR3 DNA reads TGTGCCAGCAGCTTAGATTGGCGGAATGAGCAGTTCTTC. It encodes CASSLDWRNEQFF.

This clonotype was recorded a few times. V gene TRBV10-3 combines with J gene TRBJ1-5; no reliable D call. The length of the CDR3 is 14 residues. V lost 2 bases and J 7 bases, leaving 12 bases between the germline ends. Germline loops: CDR1 ENHRY, CDR2 SYGVKD. CDR3 in amino acids: CAISEGGVGQPQHF. CDR3 coding DNA: TGTGCCATCAGTGAGGGTGGGGTGGGGCAGCCCCAGCATTTT.

The genes are TRBV4-1 and TRBJ2-2, with D possibly TRBD1 on 7 matching bases. V dropped 4 bases and J dropped 2 bases, with 14 bases sitting between them. The germline CDR1 and CDR2 sequences are MGHRA and YSYEKL. The CDR3 spans 16 residues. This CDR3 reads CASSRSEGANTGELFF. The CDR3 DNA reads TGCGCCAGCAGCCGGTCGGAGGGGGCTAACACCGGGGAGCTGTTTTTT.

This clonotype was recorded at least ten times. The chain uses TRBV28 and TRBJ2-1; D may correspond to TRBD1 or TRBD2 (5 bases each). Trimming pared 2 bases from V and 7 bases from J, leaving 12 bases between. The CDR3 extends over 14 amino acids. Per the germline V gene, CDR1 is MDHEN and CDR2 is SYDVKM. The CDR3 sequence is CASSLTGQGNEQFF. CDR3 bases: TGTGCCAGCAGTTTAACGGGGCAGGGAAATGAGCAGTTCTTC.

This clonotype was counted only a few times. The genes are TRBV6-1 and TRBJ2-3; TRBD1 aligns across 8 bases. V gave up 7 bases and J gave up 1 base; unmatched junction bases: 10. The germline CDR1 and CDR2 sequences are MNHNS and SASEGT. The length of the CDR3 is 16 residues. The CDR3 coding sequence is TGTGCCAGCAAGGAGGACCCGGGACAGGGCACAGATACGCAGTATTTT. Its protein is CASKEDPGQGTDTQYF.

The sample holds a few counts of this clonotype. This chain connects TRBV7-9 to TRBJ2-1; TRBD2 matches at 8 bases. The CDR3 runs to 16 residues. V lost 5 bases and J lost 3; bases outside the gene matches: 9. Germline CDR1 and CDR2: SEHNR and FQNEAQ (reference sequence). In DNA form, the CDR3 reads TGTGCCAGCAGCCCAGCGGGAGTGGGGTTCTACAATGAGCAGTTCTTC. Translation gives CASSPAGVGFYNEQFF. Full variable domain (remainder filled in from reference TRBV7-9 and TRBJ2-1): DTGVSQNPRHKITKRGQNVTFRCDPISEHNRLYWYRQTLGQGPEFLTYFQNEAQLEKSRLLSDRFSAERPKGSFSTLEIQRTEQGDSAMYLCASSPAGVGFYNEQFFGPGTRLTVL.

V is TRBV29-1 and J is TRBJ2-6; no clear D. This CDR3 is 15 amino acids long. V was pared by 5 bases and J by 3 bases, with 14 bases between. CDR1 is SQVTM and CDR2 is ANQGSEA in the germline V gene. The CDR3 sequence: CSVPGQVGGANVLTF. The CDR3, as DNA: TGCAGCGTTCCGGGTCAGGTTGGTGGGGCCAACGTCCTGACTTTC. The full variable domain, completed using reference TRBV29-1 and TRBJ2-6, is SAVISQKPSRDICQRGTSLTIQCQVDSQVTMMFWYRQQPGQSLTLIATANQGSEATYESGFVIDKFPISRPNLTFSTLTVSNMSPEDSSIYLCSVPGQVGGANVLTFGAGSRLTVL.

This clonotype was seen more than once but under ten times. The CDR3 DNA reads TGTGCCAGCAGCTTAATCCGCCGGGCCGTGAACACTGAAGCTTTCTTT. Residues: CASSLIRRAVNTEAFF. The chain combines TRBV7-3 with TRBJ1-1; no clear D. CDR1 and CDR2 (germline): SGHTA, FQGTGA. This CDR3 has 16 amino acids. The ends were cut back, 1 base at V and 0 bases at J, with 12 bases in the middle.

The chain has TRBV18 and TRBJ2-1; a weak D match, TRBD1 (5 bases). Germline-derived CDR1 and CDR2 are KGHSH and LQKENI. This CDR3 comprises 14 residues. Trimming took 3 bases from V and 10 from J, leaving 16 bases between them. The CDR3, as DNA: TGTGCCAGCTCACCGCAGGGTGGCAGGACAGAGCAGTTCTTC. This sequence encodes CASSPQGGRTEQFF.

The chain joins TRBV5-1 to TRBJ1-1; no definite D call. Trimming removed 0 bases from V and 3 bases from J, with 9 bases in between. Looked up from germline, CDR1 is SGHRS and CDR2 is YFSETQ. The CDR3 runs to 14 residues. The CDR3, as DNA: TGCGCCAGCAGCTTGGACGGCCGCTACACTGAAGCTTTCTTT. This encodes CASSLDGRYTEAFF. The complete variable domain, with remaining parts taken from reference TRBV5-1 and TRBJ1-1, reads KAGVTQTPRYLIKTRGQQVTLSCSPISGHRSVSWYQQTPGQGLQFLFEYFSETQRNKGNFPGRFSGRQFSNSRSEMNVSTLELGDSALYLCASSLDGRYTEAFFGQGTRLTVV.

This clonotype was seen many times. The V and J genes are TRBV11-1 and TRBJ2-5; TRBD1 or TRBD2 may be the D gene (5 bases each). There are 14 residues in the CDR3. The V and J ends lost 4 bases and 1 base respectively, with 10 bases between them. The germline V gene has CDR1 SGHAT and CDR2 FQDESV (reference sequence). The CDR3 coding sequence is TGTGCCAGCAGCTGGGGACCGTCCCAAGAGACCCAGTACTTC. Protein product: CASSWGPSQETQYF.

The table lists this clonotype with many counts. V usage is TRBV7-2 and J usage is TRBJ2-1, with 7 bases fitting TRBD2. Per germline, CDR1 SGHTA and CDR2 FQGNSA. The V and J ends lost 1 base and 8 bases, in that order; junction bases with no gene match: 11. This CDR3 is 16 amino acids long. DNA for the CDR3: TGTGCCAGCAGCTTAGAGGGAGGGCCGGGGGGATATGAGCAGTTCTTC. Its protein product is CASSLEGGPGGYEQFF.

There are many counts of this clonotype. The J gene is TRBJ2-5, the V gene TRBV27; D may correspond to TRBD1 or TRBD2 (5 bases each). V was shortened by 6 bases and J by 12 bases, with 14 bases between the two germline ends. The V gene's germline CDR1 is MNHEY and CDR2 SMNVEV (reference sequence). The CDR3 runs to 11 residues. The CDR3 region has the DNA TGTGCCAGCAGGAATCACAGAGGGGAGTACTTC. Its protein product is CASRNHRGEYF.

This clonotype was recorded a few times. The V call is TRBV16, the J call TRBJ1-2; the match to TRBD1 covers 7 bases. The CDR3 loop spans 13 amino acids. Trimming removed 8 bases from V and 8 bases from J; junction bases left unmatched: 11. Germline assignment: CDR1 KGHSY and CDR2 FQNENV. DNA for the CDR3: TGTGCCAGCGGGGTGGGACAGCTCCAAGGCTACACCTTC. Protein sequence: CASGVGQLQGYTF.

This clonotype was seen only a few times. The chain joins TRBV6-2 or TRBV6-3 to TRBJ2-6, with D perhaps matching TRBD1 (5 bases). CDR3 length: 15 amino acids. Deletions cut 0 bases from V and 3 bases from J, with 6 bases between. The germline V gene encodes CDR1 MNHEY and CDR2 SVGEGT. The CDR3 DNA reads TGTGCCAGCAGTTACTCAGGGGATGGGGCCAACGTCCTGACTTTC. Translation: CASSYSGDGANVLTF.

This clonotype showed up many times. This chain's CDR3 is CSVEYRANEQFF. CDR3 DNA: TGCAGCGTTGAGTACAGGGCCAATGAGCAGTTCTTC. The chain combines TRBV29-1 with TRBJ2-1; D may be TRBD1 (6 bases). The V end lost 3 bases, the J end lost 6 bases, and 9 bases lay between the germline ends. CDR3 size: 12 residues. The germline V gene encodes CDR1 SQVTM and CDR2 ANQGSEA.

This clonotype was seen a few times. The chain carries TRBV7-9 and TRBJ2-5; a weak D match, TRBD2 (5 bases). CDR1 is SEHNR and CDR2 is FQNEAQ in the germline V gene (reference sequence). The ends were cut back, 6 bases at V and 0 bases at J, with 17 bases in the middle. This CDR3 has 16 amino acids. This chain's CDR3 is CASSLGTVGDQETQYF. In DNA form, the CDR3 reads TGTGCCAGCAGTCTAGGAACAGTCGGGGACCAAGAGACCCAGTACTTC.

The V and J genes are TRBV4-3 and TRBJ2-3, with D hard to call. Germline V lookup: CDR1 LGHNA, CDR2 YSLEER. The CDR3 runs to 11 residues. Trimming took off 3 bases at V and 5 bases at J, with 3 bases between the two ends. DNA of the CDR3: TGCGCCAGCAGCCAGGAAGATACGCAGTATTTT. Encoded protein: CASSQEDTQYF.

This chain links TRBV4-3 with TRBJ2-1, with unresolved D. Germline CDR1 LGHNA, CDR2 YSLEER. The V end lost 4 bases, the J end lost 8 bases, and 12 bases lay between the germline ends. The CDR3 spans 13 residues. The CDR3 region is CASSLDPRHEQFF. The CDR3 coding sequence is TGCGCCAGCAGCCTAGATCCTCGGCATGAGCAGTTCTTC.

Many counts were recorded for this clonotype. The V and J genes are TRBV24-1 and TRBJ2-3, with D perhaps matching TRBD2 (6 bases). The CDR3 spans 16 residues. The V and J ends lost 3 bases and 3 bases respectively, with 15 bases between them. Germline loops: CDR1 KGHDR, CDR2 SFDVKD. The CDR3 sequence is CATSDTRVGGTDTQYF. DNA for the CDR3: TGTGCCACCAGTGATACCAGGGTGGGGGGTACAGATACGCAGTATTTT.

This clonotype was recorded at least ten times. This chain uses TRBV9 with TRBJ1-2; 8 bases match TRBD1. Germline V lookup: CDR1 SGDLS, CDR2 YYNGEE. CDR3 length: 13 residues. Trimming took 4 bases from V and 4 from J; bases not matched to a gene: 3. The CDR3 DNA sequence: TGTGCCAGCAGCCCGGGACAGGCCTATGGCTACACCTTC. It yields the protein CASSPGQAYGYTF.

This clonotype was observed at least ten times. The genes are TRBV7-8 and TRBJ2-7; no clear D gene. The CDR3 has 14 residues. Germline V gives CDR1 SGHVS, CDR2 FQNEAQ. The V end lost 0 bases, the J end lost 0 bases, and 6 bases lay between the germline ends. Here the CDR3 DNA reads TGTGCCAGCAGCTTAGCCCTGAGCTCCTACGAGCAGTACGTC. Translated: CASSLALSSYEQYV.

The J gene is TRBJ2-4, the V gene TRBV29-1; D gene unclear. The length of the CDR3 is 12 residues. Trimming pared 4 bases from V and 6 bases from J, leaving 10 bases between. The germline CDR1 and CDR2 sequences are SQVTM and ANQGSEA. The CDR3 DNA is TGCAGCGTTGCGAACAGACGAAACATTCAGTACTTC. This gives the protein CSVANRRNIQYF. The complete variable domain, with remaining parts taken from reference TRBV29-1 and TRBJ2-4, reads SAVISQKPSRDICQRGTSLTIQCQVDSQVTMMFWYRQQPGQSLTLIATANQGSEATYESGFVIDKFPISRPNLTFSTLTVSNMSPEDSSIYLCSVANRRNIQYFGAGTRLSVL.

In this sample, this clonotype turned up many times. The chain links TRBV10-3 to TRBJ2-2, with 8 bases matching TRBD1. Trimming cost V 4 bases and J 1 base; bases outside gene matches: 2. The germline V gene encodes CDR1 ENHRY and CDR2 SYGVKD. The CDR3 contains 15 residues. DNA for the CDR3: TGTGCCATCAGTGTCGGGACAGGGAACACCGGGGAGCTGTTTTTT. It encodes CAISVGTGNTGELFF.

This clonotype was observed at least ten times. The rearrangement uses TRBV10-3 and TRBJ2-1; 14 nucleotides align to TRBD2. V trimming: 0 bases; J trimming: 1 base; junction bases outside the gene matches: 11. Germline V gene sequence: CDR1 ENHRY, CDR2 SYGVKD. The CDR3 loop spans 21 amino acids. CDR3 bases: TGTGCCATCAGTGAGTCGATTTTTAGGACTAGCGGGAGGAAATCCTACAATGAGCAGTTCTTC. Translating it yields CAISESIFRTSGRKSYNEQFF.

The genes are TRBV6-5 and TRBJ2-1; D may match TRBD1 or TRBD2 (6 bases each). V lost 0 bases and J lost 0, with 15 bases in between. The CDR3 sequence is 18 residues long. Per the germline V gene, CDR1 is MNHEY and CDR2 is SVGAGI. The CDR3 loop reads CASSYSAGTPSSYNEQFF. Here the CDR3 DNA reads TGTGCCAGCAGTTACTCCGCGGGGACACCTAGCTCCTACAATGAGCAGTTCTTC.

Ten or more counts support this clonotype. V and J are TRBV5-6 and TRBJ2-1, with TRBD2 matching 7 bases. Trimming removed 4 bases from V and 1 base from J; junction bases left unmatched: 5. The CDR3 extends over 15 amino acids. Germline V lookup: CDR1 SGHDT, CDR2 YYEEEE. CDR3 residues: CASSPGGKSYNEQFF. The CDR3 DNA is TGTGCCAGCAGCCCGGGGGGAAAGTCCTACAATGAGCAGTTCTTC.

This clonotype was recorded many times. This chain joins TRBV7-8 and TRBJ1-1; possible D gene TRBD1, 5 bases. Germline V CDR1 and CDR2: SGHVS, FQNEAQ. Deletions cut 5 bases from V and 3 bases from J, with 7 bases between. The CDR3 contains 12 residues. The DNA of the CDR3 is TGTGCCAGCAGCCCGGGGGACACTGAAGCTTTCTTT. Protein: CASSPGDTEAFF.